These T cell receptor beta chains were read from a single sample in a study of blood T cells in healthy people across ages. MiXCR was run by TCRdb on the 5' RACE reads, yielding one entry per CDR3 protein. Among some 750,000 distinct CDR3 sequences, about 20% were seen once, and the ten largest hold 22%. The sample comprised blood. Source of these receptors: an older man in good health. The CDR3 runs from the conserved cysteine through the conserved F or W. The order of the fields is clone size, CDR3 length, D gene, V gene, J gene, CDR3 DNA, CDR3 protein. A D gene is named only where the DNA matches it firmly. Clone sizes are given selectively: once, few, many, or a class where the clone is expanded.

many	15	TRBD2	TRBV20-1	TRBJ2-1	TGCAGTGCTATGACTAGCGGGAGGAGCGGCAATGAGCAGTTCTTC	CSAMTSGRSGNEQFF
few	13	NA	TRBV21-1	TRBJ2-3	TGTGCCAGCAGCAGGGACTGCACAGATACGCAGTATTTT	CASSRDCTDTQYF
NA	13	TRBD1	TRBV7-7	TRBJ2-1	TGTGCCAGCAGCTTTGACAGGGTGGGAGAGCAGTTCTTC	CASSFDRVGEQFF
few	14	NA	TRBV12-3/TRBV12-4	TRBJ1-3	TGTGCCAGCTCCGCCCTTTCCTCTGGAAACACCATATATTTT	CASSALSSGNTIYF
few	17	NA	TRBV20-1	TRBJ1-1	TGCAGTGCTAGCTCCGGGACATTCGAGGGGACCAGGAGTGAAGCTTTCTTT	CSASSGTFEGTRSEAFF
few	18	TRBD1	TRBV27	TRBJ2-2	TGTGCCAGCAGACACCAGGGACAGGGATGGACCAACACCGGGGAGCTGTTTTTT	CASRHQGQGWTNTGELFF
NA	15	NA	TRBV4-1	TRBJ1-6	TGCGCCAGCAGCCAAGATGGCAGGGATAATTCACCCCTCCACTTT	CASSQDGRDNSPLHF
NA	15	TRBD2	TRBV7-2	TRBJ2-5	TGTGCCAGCAGCTTAGGAGGACTAGCGGAAGAGACCCAGTACTTC	CASSLGGLAEETQYF
few	17	TRBD1	TRBV12-3/TRBV12-4	TRBJ1-4	TGTGCCAGCAGTAACCCGGGACAGGGGATAAGTAATGAAAAACTGTTTTTT	CASSNPGQGISNEKLFF
NA	13	TRBD2	TRBV6-6	TRBJ2-1	TGTGCCAGCAGTTATGCGGGGGTCAATGAGCAGTTCTTC	CASSYAGVNEQFF
NA	11	NA	TRBV29-1	TRBJ2-1	TGCAGCGTTGCGAGTTACAATGAGCAGTTCTTC	CSVASYNEQFF
NA	17	NA	TRBV28	TRBJ1-5	TGTGCCAGCAGTTCCCCTCCCCGGGTCCGGACTAATCAGCCCCAGCATTTT	CASSSPPRVRTNQPQHF
NA	14	NA	TRBV7-9	TRBJ2-5	TGTGCCAGCAGCTTACAGGTCGGGGGACGGACCCAGCACTTC	CASSLQVGGRTQHF
few	14	NA	TRBV6-6	TRBJ1-5	TGTGCCAGCAGTTACGTCGCAGGGAACCAGCCCCAGCATTTT	CASSYVAGNQPQHF
few	13	NA	TRBV6-5	TRBJ1-3	TGTGCCAGCACCAGGACGGACGGAAACACCATATATTTT	CASTRTDGNTIYF
few	14	NA	TRBV27	TRBJ1-5	TGTGCCAGCAGTTTATCGTTCGGGGGACAGCCCCAGCATTTT	CASSLSFGGQPQHF
many	14	NA	TRBV2	TRBJ1-2	TGTGCCAGCAGTCCGGACCCGCCTAACTATGGCTACACCTTC	CASSPDPPNYGYTF
NA	13	NA	TRBV29-1	TRBJ1-1	TGCAGCGTTGAAGTTTTTGGGGCCACTGAAGCTTTCTTT	CSVEVFGATEAFF
few	17	NA	TRBV3-1	TRBJ1-5	TGTGCCAGCAGCCCCCGAACCCCGGACAGATACAATCAGCCCCAGCATTTT	CASSPRTPDRYNQPQHF
NA	15	NA	TRBV5-1	TRBJ2-1	TGCGCCAGCAGCTTGGGATTCAACCCTTACAATGAGCAGTTCTTC	CASSLGFNPYNEQFF
few	14	NA	TRBV7-9	TRBJ2-7	TGTGCCAGCAGCGTCACAGGGCCCGTCTACGAGCAGTACTTC	CASSVTGPVYEQYF
few	14	NA	TRBV11-2	TRBJ1-6	TGTGCCAGCAGCTTAGGAGGGTTACATTCACCCCTCCACTTT	CASSLGGLHSPLHF
NA	15	NA	TRBV6-6	TRBJ2-1	TGTGCCAGCAGTTACTCAGGGGGTCTCTACAATGGGCAGTTCTTC	CASSYSGGLYNGQFF
NA	15	TRBD1	TRBV12-3/TRBV12-4	TRBJ1-2	TGTGCCAGCAGTCCAAACACGGACAGGCCAAATGGCTACACCTTC	CASSPNTDRPNGYTF
NA	15	NA	TRBV7-2	TRBJ1-3	TGTGCCAGCAGCTTAGAGGCAACCTCTGGAAACACCATATATTTT	CASSLEATSGNTIYF
NA	14	NA	TRBV14	TRBJ2-5	TGTGCCAGCAGCCAAGTAGGGGCTCGAGAGACCCAGTACTTC	CASSQVGARETQYF
few	11	TRBD1	TRBV28	TRBJ2-5	TGTGCCAGCAGTACAAGGACAGGGCTTTCCTTC	CASSTRTGLSF
NA	16	NA	TRBV12-3/TRBV12-4	TRBJ2-5	TGTGCCAGCAGCCTACGGGACTTCCTTAGCCGGGAGACCCAGTACTTC	CASSLRDFLSRETQYF
NA	14	NA	TRBV7-9	TRBJ1-4	TGTGCCAGCAGCTCGGGACTTATTAATGAAAAACTGTTTTTT	CASSSGLINEKLFF